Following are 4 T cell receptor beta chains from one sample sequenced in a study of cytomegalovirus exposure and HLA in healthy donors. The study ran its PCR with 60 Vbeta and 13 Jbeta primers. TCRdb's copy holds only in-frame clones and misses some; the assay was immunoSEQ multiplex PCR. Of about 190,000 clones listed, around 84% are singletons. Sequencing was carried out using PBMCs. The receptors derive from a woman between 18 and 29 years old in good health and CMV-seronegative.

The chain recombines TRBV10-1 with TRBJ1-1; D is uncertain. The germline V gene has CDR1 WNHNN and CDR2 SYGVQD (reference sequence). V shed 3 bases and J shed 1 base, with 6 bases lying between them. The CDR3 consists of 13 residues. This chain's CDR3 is CASSEAGNTEAFF. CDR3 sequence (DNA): TGCGCCAGCAGTGAAGCAGGGAACACTGAAGCTTTCTTT.

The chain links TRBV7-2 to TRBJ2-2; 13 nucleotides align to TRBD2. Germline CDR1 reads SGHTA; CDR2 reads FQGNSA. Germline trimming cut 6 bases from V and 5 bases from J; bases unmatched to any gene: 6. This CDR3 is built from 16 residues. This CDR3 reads CASRPLGLAGTGELFF. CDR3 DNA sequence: TGTGCCAGCAGGCCCCTGGGACTAGCGGGGACCGGGGAGCTGTTTTTT.

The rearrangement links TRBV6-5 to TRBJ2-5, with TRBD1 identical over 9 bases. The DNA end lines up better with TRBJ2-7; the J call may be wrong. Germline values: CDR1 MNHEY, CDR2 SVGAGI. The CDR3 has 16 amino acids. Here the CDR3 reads CASSYSGTGHTYEQYF. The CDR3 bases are TGTGCCAGCAGTTACTCCGGGACAGGGCATACCTACGAGCAGTACTTC.

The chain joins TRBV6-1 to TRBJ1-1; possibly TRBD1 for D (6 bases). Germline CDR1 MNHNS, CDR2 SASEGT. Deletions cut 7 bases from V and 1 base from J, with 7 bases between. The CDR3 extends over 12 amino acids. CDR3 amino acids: CASKGGNTEAFF. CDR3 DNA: TGTGCCAGCAAAGGGGGGAACACTGAAGCTTTCTTT.